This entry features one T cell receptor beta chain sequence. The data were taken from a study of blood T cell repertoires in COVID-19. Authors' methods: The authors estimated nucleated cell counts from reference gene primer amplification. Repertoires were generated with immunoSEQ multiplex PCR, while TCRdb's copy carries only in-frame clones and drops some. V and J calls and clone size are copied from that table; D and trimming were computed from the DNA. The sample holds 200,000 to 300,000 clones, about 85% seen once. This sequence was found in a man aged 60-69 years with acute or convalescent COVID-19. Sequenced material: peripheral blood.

The CDR3 DNA sequence: TGTGCCAGCAGCGGCCAGGAGGACACTGAAGCTTTCTTT. This codes for CASSGQEDTEAFF. This chain links TRBV9 with TRBJ1-1; the D is unclear. Germline CDR1 and CDR2: SGDLS and YYNGEE. V was trimmed by 3 bases and J by 3 bases, leaving 9 bases between them. The CDR3 is 13 residues long.